This T cell receptor (beta chain) was captured in a study of T-cell memory formation after mild COVID-19. Concerning this clonotype: Its antigen is still unknown.

CDR1 and CDR2 (germline): SGHRS, YFSETQ. This CDR3 comprises 16 residues. The V segment lost 2 bases and the J segment 4 bases; nucleotides outside the gene matches: 5. In TCRdb, the 5' RACE reads were re-called with MiXCR into one record per CDR3 protein. The table records hundreds of thousands of distinct CDR3 sequences, roughly 22% of them present only once. Overall study findings and caveats: CD4/CD8 balance held among clones contracting day 15 to 85, and later expanders leaned CD4+.

Specimen: PBMCs or a T cell subset sorted from them (not recorded which). The sequence came from an adult woman who had mild COVID-19 (a few samples of this study predate the infection). Cell type and time point are not known. V usage is TRBV5-1 and J usage is TRBJ2-2, with TRBD1 identical over 10 bases. For the CDR3, the DNA is TGCGCCAGCAGCTTCACGACAGGGGGCTTCACCGGGGAGCTGTTTTTT. Translation: CASSFTTGGFTGELFF.